Listed here are 10 T cell receptor beta chains from one sample, sequenced in a study of CD8 T cells in Susac syndrome. After extraction with the RNeasy kit, about 0.45 to 1 ug of the RNA was reverse transcribed using random hexamers. TCRdb ran MiXCR on the immunoSEQ multiplex PCR reads and lists one entry per CDR3 protein. The sample holds about 190,000 distinct CDR3 sequences; 85% to 95% are singletons and the top ten take under 0.12%. The source material was CD4+ T cells from PBMCs. The receptors derive from a human donor in good health.

The rearrangement joins TRBV7-9 to TRBJ1-4, with D unclear. Between the trimmed V and J ends, which lost 8 bases and 5 bases, there was a span of 9 bases. CDR1 is SEHNR, CDR2 FQNEAQ, per germline (reference sequence). The CDR3 has 12 amino acids. The CDR3, as DNA: TGTGCCAGCTCGGGCGAGAATGAAAAACTGTTTTTT. As protein: CASSGENEKLFF.

This rearrangement joins TRBV24-1 to TRBJ2-5, with D possibly TRBD1 on 6 matching bases. V shed 4 bases and J shed 4 bases, with 18 bases lying between them. This CDR3 region has 16 residues. Germline CDR1 KGHDR, CDR2 SFDVKD. The CDR3 protein is CATSERSLQGRETQYF. The CDR3 nucleotides read TGTGCCACCAGTGAGCGGAGCCTCCAGGGGAGAGAGACCCAGTACTTC.

This sequence joins TRBV5-1 and TRBJ1-1, with a possible D match to TRBD1 (5 bases). Trimming took 4 bases from V and 6 from J, leaving 16 bases between them. Germline loops: CDR1 SGHRS, CDR2 YFSETQ. This CDR3 has 14 residues. In nucleotides, the CDR3 is TGCGCCAGCAGCACGGGACCCGAGGGGCCTGAAGCTTTCTTT. Translated, it gives CASSTGPEGPEAFF. Full variable domain (missing parts from reference TRBV5-1 and TRBJ1-1): KAGVTQTPRYLIKTRGQQVTLSCSPISGHRSVSWYQQTPGQGLQFLFEYFSETQRNKGNFPGRFSGRQFSNSRSEMNVSTLELGDSALYLCASSTGPEGPEAFFGQGTRLTVV.

The chain couples TRBV20-1 to TRBJ2-3; D is ambiguous. Trimming stripped 0 bases from V and 2 bases from J, with 9 bases between. Germline V gene sequence: CDR1 DFQATT, CDR2 SNEGSKA (reference sequence). The CDR3 has 14 residues. The CDR3 DNA sequence: TGCAGTGCTAGAGATGAGGCTGTCACAGATACGCAGTATTTT. Protein sequence: CSARDEAVTDTQYF.

CDR3 nucleotide sequence: TGTGCCTGGTCGGGGGGAGACACCATATATTTT. Translated, it gives CAWSGGDTIYF. The V gene is TRBV30, the J gene TRBJ1-3; TRBD1 is a possible D gene (5 bases). The CDR3 runs to 11 residues. CDR1 and CDR2 from the germline V gene are GTSNPN and SVGIG (reference sequence). The V end was cut by 5 bases, the J end by 8 bases, with 10 bases between. Filled out from reference TRBV30 and TRBJ1-3, the complete variable domain reads SQTIHQWPATLVQPVGSPLSLECTVEGTSNPNLYWYRQAAGRGLQLLFYSVGIGQISSEVPQNLSASRPQDRQFILSSKKLLLSDSGFYLCAWSGGDTIYFGEGSWLTVV.

The rearrangement joins TRBV20-1 to TRBJ1-5; TRBD1 might be the D (5 bases). With 5 bases removed from V and 4 bases from J, the gap between germline ends came to 9 bases. The length of the CDR3 is 12 residues. CDR1 and CDR2 (germline): DFQATT, SNEGSKA (reference sequence). The CDR3 DNA follows: TGCAGTGCTTGGAGACAGAATCAGCCCCAGCATTTT. As protein: CSAWRQNQPQHF.

The chain carries TRBV7-9 and TRBJ2-7; D is undetermined. The CDR3 spans 14 residues. CDR1 is SEHNR and CDR2 is FQNEAQ in the germline V gene (reference sequence). The V and J ends lost 5 bases and 0 bases respectively, with 11 bases between them. This CDR3 is CASSPVVDSYEQYF. The DNA of the CDR3 is TGTGCCAGCAGCCCCGTTGTTGACTCCTACGAGCAGTACTTC.

The chain links TRBV7-9 to TRBJ2-7; D uncertain. The CDR3 is 11 amino acids. Trimming removed 5 bases from V and 3 bases from J, with 5 bases in between. Per germline, CDR1 SEHNR and CDR2 FQNEAQ (reference sequence). The CDR3 protein is CASSINYEQYF. The CDR3 DNA sequence: TGTGCCAGCAGCATTAACTACGAGCAGTACTTC.

The chain joins TRBV20-1 to TRBJ1-6; D uncertain. The V end lost 3 bases, the J end lost 10 bases, and 13 bases lay between the germline ends. The CDR3 contains 13 residues. From germline, CDR1 is DFQATT and CDR2 SNEGSKA (reference sequence). CDR3 amino acids: CSASTGPGSPLHF. Written as DNA, the CDR3 is TGCAGTGCTAGTACCGGGCCAGGCTCACCCCTCCACTTT.

The chain joins TRBV9 to TRBJ2-1, with 9 bases fitting TRBD2. Germline V gene lookup returns CDR1 SGDLS and CDR2 YYNGEE. V dropped 3 bases and J dropped 8; count of bases not matched to a gene: 15. CDR3 length equals 17 residues. This chain's CDR3 is CASSAHLGSSGSDEQFF. In DNA, the CDR3 is TGTGCCAGCAGCGCCCACCTTGGTAGTAGCGGGAGCGATGAGCAGTTCTTC.